These 4 T cell receptor beta chains came from one sample sequenced in a study of blood T cell repertoires in COVID-19. Profiling relied on immunoSEQ multiplex PCR, and the TCRdb table lists in-frame clones only, not all of them. This sample yields hundreds of thousands of clones, of which roughly nine tenths are seen a single time; 6% belongs to the top ten. Sequencing was done on a sample of PBMCs or T cells enriched from blood (not recorded which). These receptors came from a woman between 35 and 50 years old who had recovered from COVID-19.

The chain employs TRBV4-2 and TRBJ1-4; D perhaps matches TRBD1 (5 bases). Trimming removed 0 bases at V and 8 bases at J, with 16 bases between. Per germline, CDR1 LGHNA and CDR2 YNFKEQ. The CDR3 has 16 residues. The CDR3 region is CASSQEGTGGGEKLFF. CDR3 sequence (DNA): TGTGCCAGCAGCCAAGAAGGGACCGGGGGAGGGGAAAAACTGTTTTTT.

This clone was seen a single time. The rearrangement joins TRBV28 to TRBJ2-7; TRBD2 matches at 11 bases. Germline assignment: CDR1 MDHEN and CDR2 SYDVKM. J was trimmed by 6 bases and V by 6 bases; bases with no gene match: 10. This CDR3 comprises 15 residues. This chain's CDR3 is CASRTSGIQLGEQYF. Here the CDR3 DNA reads TGTGCCAGCAGGACTAGCGGGATCCAGTTGGGCGAGCAGTACTTC.

This rearrangement joins TRBV11-2 to TRBJ1-3, with 9 positions matching TRBD1. This CDR3 has 15 amino acids. The ends lost 5 bases at V and 0 bases at J; junction bases unmatched: 2. CDR1 is SGHAT and CDR2 is FQNNGV in the germline V gene. This CDR3 is CASSPGQGSGNTIYF. In DNA form, the CDR3 reads TGTGCCAGCAGCCCGGGACAGGGCTCTGGAAACACCATATATTTT.

This clone was seen more than once but under ten times. The V gene is TRBV27, the J gene TRBJ1-2, with TRBD1 matching 10 bases. Trimming removed 3 bases from V and 3 bases from J; junction bases left unmatched: 1. CDR3 length equals 14 residues. Germline V gives CDR1 MNHEY, CDR2 SMNVEV (reference sequence). In DNA, the CDR3 is TGTGCCAGCAGTTTTGGACAGGGGGACTATGGCTACACCTTC. It specifies CASSFGQGDYGYTF.